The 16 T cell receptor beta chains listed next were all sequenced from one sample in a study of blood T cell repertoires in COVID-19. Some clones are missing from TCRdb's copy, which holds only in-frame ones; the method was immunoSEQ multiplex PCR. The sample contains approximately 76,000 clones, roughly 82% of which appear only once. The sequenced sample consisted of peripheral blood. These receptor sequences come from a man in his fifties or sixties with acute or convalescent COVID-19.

DNA of the CDR3: TGTGCCAGCAGTTTGACAGGGGGCACCTACGAGCAGTACTTC. It specifies CASSLTGGTYEQYF. V is TRBV6-5 and J is TRBJ2-7, with 10 bases fitting TRBD1. CDR1 MNHEY and CDR2 SVGAGI come from the germline V gene. J was trimmed by 2 bases and V by 4 bases; bases with no gene match: 2. The CDR3 is 14 residues long.

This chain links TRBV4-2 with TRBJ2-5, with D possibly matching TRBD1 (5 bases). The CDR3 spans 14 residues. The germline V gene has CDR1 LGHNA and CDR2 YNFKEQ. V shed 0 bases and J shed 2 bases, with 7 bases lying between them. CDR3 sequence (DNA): TGTGCCAGCAGCCAAGAAGGGGTTCAAGAGACCCAGTACTTC. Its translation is CASSQEGVQETQYF.

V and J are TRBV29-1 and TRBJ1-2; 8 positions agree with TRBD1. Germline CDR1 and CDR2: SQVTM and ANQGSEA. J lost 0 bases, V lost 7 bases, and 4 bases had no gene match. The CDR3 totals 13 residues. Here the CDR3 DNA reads TGCAGCGCTGGGACAGGAACTAACTATGGCTACACCTTC. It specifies CSAGTGTNYGYTF.

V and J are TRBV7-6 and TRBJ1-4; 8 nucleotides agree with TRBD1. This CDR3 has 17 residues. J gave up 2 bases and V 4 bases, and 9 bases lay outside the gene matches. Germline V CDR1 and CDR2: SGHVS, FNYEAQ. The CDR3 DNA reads TGTGCCAGCAGCTCTAGACAGGGGCTGGGCACTAATGAAAAACTGTTTTTT. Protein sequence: CASSSRQGLGTNEKLFF.

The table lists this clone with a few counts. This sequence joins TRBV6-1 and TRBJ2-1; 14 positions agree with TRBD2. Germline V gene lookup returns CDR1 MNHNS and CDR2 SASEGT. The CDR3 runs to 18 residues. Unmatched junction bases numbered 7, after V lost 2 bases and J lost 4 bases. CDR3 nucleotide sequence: TGTGCCAGCAGTGAACGACTAGCGGGGGGGCCATCTTACAATGAGCAGTTCTTC. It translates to CASSERLAGGPSYNEQFF.

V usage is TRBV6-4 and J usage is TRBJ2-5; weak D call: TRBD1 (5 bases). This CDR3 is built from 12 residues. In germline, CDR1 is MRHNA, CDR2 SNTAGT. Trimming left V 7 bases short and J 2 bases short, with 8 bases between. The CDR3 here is CASTAGQETQYF. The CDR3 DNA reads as TGTGCCAGCACGGCAGGGCAAGAGACCCAGTACTTC.

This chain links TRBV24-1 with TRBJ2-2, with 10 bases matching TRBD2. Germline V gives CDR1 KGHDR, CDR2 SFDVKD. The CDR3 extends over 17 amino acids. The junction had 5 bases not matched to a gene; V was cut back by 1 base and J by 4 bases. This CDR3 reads CATSDFPSGGATGELFF. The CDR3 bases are TGTGCCACCAGTGATTTCCCCAGCGGGGGGGCCACCGGGGAGCTGTTTTTT.

The CDR3 coding sequence is TGTGCCAGCAGCTTGAGGGCAGGGGGGTTCGGAGGGGAGACCCAGTACTTC. Translated: CASSLRAGGFGGETQYF. This rearrangement joins TRBV5-5 to TRBJ2-5; TRBD1 is a possible D gene (7 bases). The CDR3 covers 17 residues. Germline loops: CDR1 SGHKS, CDR2 YYEKEE (reference sequence). V was cut by 1 base and J by 5 bases, with 21 bases left in between.

This CDR3 reads CASSEQGGNSPLHF. As DNA, the CDR3 is TGTGCCAGCAGTGAACAGGGTGGGAATTCACCCCTCCACTTT. The chain has TRBV6-1 and TRBJ1-6, with a possible D match to TRBD1 (5 bases). Germline assignment: CDR1 MNHNS and CDR2 SASEGT. V was shortened by 2 bases and J by 7 bases, with 9 bases between the two germline ends. The CDR3 loop spans 14 amino acids.

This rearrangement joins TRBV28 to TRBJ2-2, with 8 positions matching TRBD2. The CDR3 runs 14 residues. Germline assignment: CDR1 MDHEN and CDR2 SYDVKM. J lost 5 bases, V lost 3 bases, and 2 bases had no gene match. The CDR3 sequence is CASSFGGVTGELFF. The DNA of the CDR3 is TGTGCCAGCAGTTTCGGGGGGGTGACCGGGGAGCTGTTTTTT.

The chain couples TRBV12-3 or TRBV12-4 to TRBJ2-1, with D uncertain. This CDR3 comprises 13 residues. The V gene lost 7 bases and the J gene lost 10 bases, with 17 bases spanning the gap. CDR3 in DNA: TGTGCCAGCAAAGAGTCCTACCCGAAGGAGCAGTTCTTC. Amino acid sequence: CASKESYPKEQFF.

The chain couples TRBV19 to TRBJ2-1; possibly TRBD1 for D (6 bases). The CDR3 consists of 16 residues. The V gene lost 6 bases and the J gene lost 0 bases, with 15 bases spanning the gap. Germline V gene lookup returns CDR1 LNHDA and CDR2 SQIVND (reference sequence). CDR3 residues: CASRPLTGSSYNEQFF. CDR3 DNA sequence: TGTGCCAGTAGACCTCTTACAGGGAGCTCCTACAATGAGCAGTTCTTC.

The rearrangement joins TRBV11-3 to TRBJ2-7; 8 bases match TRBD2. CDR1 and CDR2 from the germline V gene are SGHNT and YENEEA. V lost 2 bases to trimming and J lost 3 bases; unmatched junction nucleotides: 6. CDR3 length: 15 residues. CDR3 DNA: TGTGCCAGCAGCTTACGGAGCGGGAGTTACTACGAGCAGTACTTC. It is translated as CASSLRSGSYYEQYF.

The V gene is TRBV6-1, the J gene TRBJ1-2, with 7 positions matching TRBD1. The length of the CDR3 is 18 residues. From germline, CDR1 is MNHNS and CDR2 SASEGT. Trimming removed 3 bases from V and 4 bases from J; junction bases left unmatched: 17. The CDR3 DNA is TGTGCCAGCAGTGACGTAGGCTCCCGGGACAGATACTCCTATGGCTACACCTTC. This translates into CASSDVGSRDRYSYGYTF.

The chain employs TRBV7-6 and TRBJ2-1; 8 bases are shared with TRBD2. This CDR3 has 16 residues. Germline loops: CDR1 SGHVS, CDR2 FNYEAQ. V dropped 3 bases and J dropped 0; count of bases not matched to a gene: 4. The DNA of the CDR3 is TGTGCCAGCAGCTTGGTAGCGGGATCCTCCTACAATGAGCAGTTCTTC. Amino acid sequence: CASSLVAGSSYNEQFF. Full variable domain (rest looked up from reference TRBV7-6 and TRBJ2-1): GAGVSQSPRYKVTKRGQDVALRCDPISGHVSLYWYRQALGQGPEFLTYFNYEAQQDKSGLPNDRFSAERPEGSISTLTIQRTEQRDSAMYRCASSLVAGSSYNEQFFGPGTRLTVL.

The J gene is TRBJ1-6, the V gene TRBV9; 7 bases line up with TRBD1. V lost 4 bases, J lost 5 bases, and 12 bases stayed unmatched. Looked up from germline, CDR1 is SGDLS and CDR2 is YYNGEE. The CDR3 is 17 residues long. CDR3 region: CASSTRQGGSDNSPLHF. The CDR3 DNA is TGTGCCAGCAGCACCAGACAGGGAGGTTCGGATAATTCACCCCTCCACTTT.